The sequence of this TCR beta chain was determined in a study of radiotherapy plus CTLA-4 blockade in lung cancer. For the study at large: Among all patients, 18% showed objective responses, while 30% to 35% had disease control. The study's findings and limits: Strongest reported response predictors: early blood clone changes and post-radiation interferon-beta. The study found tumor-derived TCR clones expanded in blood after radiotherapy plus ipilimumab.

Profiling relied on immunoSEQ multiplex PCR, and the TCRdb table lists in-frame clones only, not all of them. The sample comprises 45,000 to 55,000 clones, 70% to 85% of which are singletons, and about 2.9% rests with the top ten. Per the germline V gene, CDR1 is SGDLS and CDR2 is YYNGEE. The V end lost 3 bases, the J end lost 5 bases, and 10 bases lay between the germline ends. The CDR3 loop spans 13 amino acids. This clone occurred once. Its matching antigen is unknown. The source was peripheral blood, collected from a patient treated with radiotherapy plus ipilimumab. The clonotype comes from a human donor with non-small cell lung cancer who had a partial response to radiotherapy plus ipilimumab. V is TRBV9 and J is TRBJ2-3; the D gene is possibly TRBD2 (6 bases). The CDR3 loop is CASSAGGIDTQYF. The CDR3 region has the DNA TGTGCCAGCAGCGCGGGCGGGATAGATACGCAGTATTTT.